Shown below are 6 T cell receptor beta chains from a single sample sequenced in a study of low-dose radiotherapy and immunotherapy resistance in tumors. First-strand cDNA relied on TRAV- and TRBV-specific primers spanning alpha and beta chains. Over approximately 19 PCR cycles, TCRs were amplified from a constant-region primer and V-primer adapter. Each CDR3 protein gets one entry after TCRdb re-called the reads with MiXCR. The sample yields fewer than 20,000 distinct CDR3 sequences, approximately 79% seen once. The receptors were gathered from a human donor with advanced metastatic prostate, ovarian, gallbladder or colorectal cancer (not recorded which). This table probably holds off-target reads from a library built for another chain.

This rearrangement joins TRBV29-1 to TRBJ2-7; TRBD1 matches at 7 bases. V lost 7 bases to trimming and J lost 2 bases; unmatched junction nucleotides: 8. There are 13 residues in the CDR3. Germline V gene data show CDR1 as SQVTM and CDR2 as ANQGSEA. The CDR3 loop reads CSAGQDIPYEQYF. CDR3 nucleotides: TGCAGCGCCGGACAGGACATTCCCTACGAGCAGTACTTC.

This chain links TRBV9 with TRBJ2-6; the D gene is possibly TRBD1 (6 bases). Trimming shortened V by 4 bases and J by 2 bases, and 10 bases separated the two germline ends. Germline CDR1 is SGDLS and CDR2 is YYNGEE. The CDR3 contains 15 residues. The CDR3 region has the DNA TGTGCCAGCAGCCCTCGACAGGCTGGGGCCAACGTCCTGACTTTC. As protein: CASSPRQAGANVLTF.

The rearrangement joins TRBV2 to TRBJ1-2, with D hard to call. CDR1 is SNHLY, CDR2 FYNNEI, per germline. CDR3 size: 12 residues. Trimming took off 2 bases at V and 7 bases at J, with 8 bases between the two ends. The CDR3 DNA is TGTGCCAGCAGTGAATTTAGGATTGGCTACACCTTC. It encodes CASSEFRIGYTF.

This clonotype was observed a handful of times. V gene TRBV6-2 or TRBV6-3 combines with J gene TRBJ1-2; no clear D. There are 13 residues in the CDR3. The germline gives CDR1 MNHEY, CDR2 SVGEGT. V gave up 0 bases and J gave up 11 bases, with 13 bases separating them. In DNA, the CDR3 is TGTGCCAGCAGTTACTCGACTATCAGGACGTACACCTTC. It codes for CASSYSTIRTYTF.

The chain couples TRBV21-1 to TRBJ2-3; the DNA was not used to check the table's D call, TRBD1. TRBV21-1 is tagged as a pseudogene. This CDR3 has 15 residues. The CDR3 DNA reads as TGTGCCAGCAGCAAAGACAGGATTTCGGACAATACGCAGTATTTT. It codes for CASSKDRISDNTQYF.

The chain combines TRBV6-1 with TRBJ2-7; a possible D gene is TRBD2 (6 bases). Germline V gives CDR1 MNHNS, CDR2 SASEGT. V was trimmed by 2 bases and J by 2 bases, leaving 10 bases between them. The CDR3 is 14 residues long. The CDR3 DNA reads TGTGCCAGCAGTGAACTGGGAGGAACCTACGAGCAGTACTTC. This gives the protein CASSELGGTYEQYF.